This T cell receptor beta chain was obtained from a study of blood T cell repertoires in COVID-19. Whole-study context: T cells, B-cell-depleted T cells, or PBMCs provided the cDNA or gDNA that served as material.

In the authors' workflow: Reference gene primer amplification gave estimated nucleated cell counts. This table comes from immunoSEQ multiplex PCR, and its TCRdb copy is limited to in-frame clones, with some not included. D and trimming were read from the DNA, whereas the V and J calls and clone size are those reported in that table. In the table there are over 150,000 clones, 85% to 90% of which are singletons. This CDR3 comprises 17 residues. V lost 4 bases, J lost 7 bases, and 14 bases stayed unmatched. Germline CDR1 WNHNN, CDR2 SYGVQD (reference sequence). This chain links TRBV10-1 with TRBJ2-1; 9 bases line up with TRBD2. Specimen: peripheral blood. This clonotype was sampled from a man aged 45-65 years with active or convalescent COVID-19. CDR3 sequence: CASSGATRREGRNEQFF. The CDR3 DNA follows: TGCGCCAGCAGTGGGGCTACTCGGCGGGAGGGCCGGAATGAGCAGTTCTTC.